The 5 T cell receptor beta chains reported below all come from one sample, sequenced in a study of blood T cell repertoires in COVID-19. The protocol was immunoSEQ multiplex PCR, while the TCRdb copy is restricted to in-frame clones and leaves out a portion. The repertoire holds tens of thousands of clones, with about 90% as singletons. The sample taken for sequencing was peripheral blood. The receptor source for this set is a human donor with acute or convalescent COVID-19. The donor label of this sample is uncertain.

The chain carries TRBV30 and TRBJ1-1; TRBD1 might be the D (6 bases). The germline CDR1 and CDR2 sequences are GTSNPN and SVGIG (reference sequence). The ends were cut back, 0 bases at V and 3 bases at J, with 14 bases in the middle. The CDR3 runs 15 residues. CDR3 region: CAWSVLGGRDTEAFF. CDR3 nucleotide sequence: TGTGCCTGGAGTGTACTCGGGGGGCGGGACACTGAAGCTTTCTTT.

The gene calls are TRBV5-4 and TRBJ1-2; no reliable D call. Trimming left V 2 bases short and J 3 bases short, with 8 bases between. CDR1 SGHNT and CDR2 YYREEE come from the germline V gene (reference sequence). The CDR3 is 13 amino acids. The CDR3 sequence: CASSLYGDYGYTF. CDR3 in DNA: TGTGCCAGCAGCTTATACGGGGACTATGGCTACACCTTC.

The CDR3 sequence is CASSLVREQYF. DNA of the CDR3: TGTGCCAGCAGCTTGGTTCGCGAGCAGTACTTC. V and J are TRBV5-6 and TRBJ2-7; D is ambiguous. The CDR3 has 11 residues. Trimming took 0 bases from V and 6 from J, leaving 4 bases between them. Germline V gene sequence: CDR1 SGHDT, CDR2 YYEEEE.

The DNA for the CDR3 is TGTGCCAGCAGCTTAGAAGAGTTGAGGGCTGAAGCTTTCTTT. It encodes CASSLEELRAEAFF. This sequence joins TRBV7-8 and TRBJ1-1, with D uncertain. This CDR3 is built from 14 residues. The germline V gene encodes CDR1 SGHVS and CDR2 FQNEAQ. V lost 1 base and J 6 bases, leaving 12 bases between the germline ends.

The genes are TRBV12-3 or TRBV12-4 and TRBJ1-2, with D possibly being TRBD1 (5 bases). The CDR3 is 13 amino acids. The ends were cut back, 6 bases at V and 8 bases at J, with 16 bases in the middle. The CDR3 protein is CASSPDSLLGYTF. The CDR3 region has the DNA TGTGCCAGCAGCCCAGACAGCCTCTTGGGCTACACCTTC.